These 25 T cell receptor beta chains came from one sample sequenced in a study of PD-L1 blockade in urothelial cancer. Time point here: pretreatment peripheral blood. The method was immunoSEQ multiplex PCR; TCRdb's version includes in-frame clones alone and lacks a portion of them. The profile covers around 50,000 clones, with approximately 80% appearing a single time and over 1% taken by the ten largest. The material sequenced was PBMCs, taken around atezolizumab (anti-PD-L1) treatment. These receptors all stem from a middle-aged man with urothelial cancer.

The chain has TRBV5-1 and TRBJ2-7; maybe TRBD1 (5 bases). Germline V gene sequence: CDR1 SGHRS, CDR2 YFSETQ. Trimming cost V 5 bases and J 0 bases, with 9 bases left between them. The CDR3 has 13 residues. The CDR3 coding sequence is TGCGCCAGCAGTACAGGCCCCTCCTACGAGCAGTACTTC. As protein: CASSTGPSYEQYF.

CDR3 nucleotide sequence: TGTGCCAGCTCACCACGGCAGAACACCGGGGAGCTGTTTTTT. Translated: CASSPRQNTGELFF. V is TRBV18 and J is TRBJ2-2; D gene ambiguous. CDR3 size: 14 residues. With 1 base removed from V and 1 base from J, the gap between germline ends came to 4 bases. Germline V gives CDR1 KGHSH, CDR2 LQKENI.

The genes are TRBV4-1 and TRBJ2-1; D may be TRBD2 (5 bases). Trimming cost V 0 bases and J 2 bases, with 11 bases left between them. The CDR3 contains 16 residues. From germline, CDR1 is MGHRA and CDR2 YSYEKL. CDR3 bases: TGCGCCAGCAGCCAAGATCTACTAGTCCCCTACAATGAGCAGTTCTTC. Amino acids: CASSQDLLVPYNEQFF.

V gene TRBV7-9 combines with J gene TRBJ1-3, with D unclear. The CDR3 runs 13 residues. Germline V gives CDR1 SEHNR, CDR2 FQNEAQ (reference sequence). V lost 3 bases and J 1 base, leaving 4 bases between the germline ends. The CDR3 nucleotides are TGTGCCAGCAGCTTTATATCTGGAAACACCATATATTTT. As protein: CASSFISGNTIYF.

The chain joins TRBV21-1 to TRBJ2-5; TRBD2 reflects the table's D call only, with no check against the DNA. TRBV21-1 constitutes a pseudogene. This CDR3 region has 12 residues. The CDR3 DNA follows: TGTGCCAGCAGGTCGGGTGGAGAGACCCAGTACTTC. Amino acid sequence: CASRSGGETQYF.

This clone was seen only a few times. The J gene is TRBJ1-6, the V gene TRBV7-2; D gene unclear. The CDR3 extends over 12 amino acids. Germline V gives CDR1 SGHTA, CDR2 FQGNSA. The V and J ends lost 3 bases and 10 bases respectively, with 7 bases between them. In DNA form, the CDR3 reads TGTGCCAGCAGCTTTCTTCAGTCACCCCTCCACTTT. As protein: CASSFLQSPLHF.

The V call is TRBV9, the J call TRBJ2-1; a possible D gene is TRBD1 (6 bases). CDR1 and CDR2 (germline): SGDLS, YYNGEE. The V gene lost 4 bases and the J gene lost 0 bases, with 11 bases spanning the gap. CDR3 length: 15 residues. Here the CDR3 DNA reads TGTGCCAGCAGCCAGGACAGCAACTCCTACAATGAGCAGTTCTTC. Amino acid sequence: CASSQDSNSYNEQFF.

This clone has a single count. The chain joins TRBV19 to TRBJ2-2, with a possible D match to TRBD2 (5 bases). Germline V gives CDR1 LNHDA, CDR2 SQIVND (reference sequence). Trimming stripped 5 bases from V and 5 bases from J, with 15 bases between. CDR3 length: 15 amino acids. CDR3 sequence (DNA): TGTGCCAGTAGTTCGCCGGGATCCTTAACCGGGGAGCTGTTTTTT. Protein: CASSSPGSLTGELFF.

This chain uses TRBV10-3 with TRBJ2-7, with 10 nucleotides matching TRBD1. The germline gives CDR1 ENHRY, CDR2 SYGVKD. Trimming took 6 bases from V and 1 from J; bases not matched to a gene: 3. This CDR3 is 14 amino acids long. CDR3 bases: TGTGCCATCAGGGGACAGGGGCGATCCTACGAGCAGTACTTC. It yields the protein CAIRGQGRSYEQYF.

The rearrangement uses TRBV30 and TRBJ2-5; 7 bases are a match to TRBD1. This CDR3 spans 13 amino acids. In germline, CDR1 is GTSNPN, CDR2 SVGIG (reference sequence). The V gene end was trimmed by 6 bases and the J gene end by 2 bases; junction bases not matched to a gene: 6. CDR3 nucleotides: TGTGCCTGTGGACAGGCCACTCAAGAGACCCAGTACTTC. This encodes CACGQATQETQYF.

This clone has only one observation. The gene calls are TRBV21-1 and TRBJ1-3; no DNA check was done on the table's D call, TRBD1. TRBV21-1 is a recognized pseudogene. The CDR3 runs 17 residues. CDR3: CASSKGGSPCSGNTIYF. The CDR3 nucleotides are TGTGCCAGCAGCAAAGGGGGCAGCCCTTGCTCTGGAAACACCATATATTTT.

The chain couples TRBV5-6 to TRBJ1-5; 11 bases map to TRBD1. This CDR3 region has 16 residues. CDR1 is SGHDT, CDR2 YYEEEE, per germline. J lost 4 bases, V lost 3 bases, and 6 bases had no gene match. CDR3 protein: CASSWGGTGGNQPQHF. The CDR3 DNA reads TGTGCCAGCAGCTGGGGGGGGACAGGGGGTAATCAGCCCCAGCATTTT.

The J gene is TRBJ2-4, the V gene TRBV6-5, with 9 nucleotides matching TRBD1. The CDR3 loop spans 15 amino acids. V was pared by 5 bases and J by 8 bases, with 10 bases of the junction left unmatched. Looked up from germline, CDR1 is MNHEY and CDR2 is SVGAGI. In DNA, the CDR3 is TGTGCCAGCAGTCCCATCTTCGACAGGGGGGACATTCAGTACTTC. This codes for CASSPIFDRGDIQYF.

The J gene is TRBJ1-2, the V gene TRBV7-8, with D tentatively TRBD1 (6 bases). The ends were cut back, 6 bases at V and 6 bases at J, with 17 bases in the middle. CDR1 is SGHVS, CDR2 FQNEAQ, per germline. The CDR3 is 14 residues long. The CDR3 nucleotides are TGTGCCAGCAGAAGGGGCAGGGGAGTAGATGGCTACACCTTC. Amino acid sequence: CASRRGRGVDGYTF.

The V gene is TRBV11-2, the J gene TRBJ2-2, with D perhaps matching TRBD2 (6 bases). The CDR3 consists of 19 residues. V was pared by 4 bases and J by 6 bases, with 27 bases between. Germline loops: CDR1 SGHAT, CDR2 FQNNGV. CDR3 in amino acids: CASSSLLSLVRDQAGELFF. The CDR3, as DNA: TGTGCCAGCAGCTCCCTTCTTAGTCTTGTGCGGGACCAGGCCGGGGAGCTGTTTTTT.

The CDR3 nucleotides are TGTGCCAGCAGCTTGGCCCCGGGGACAGATACGCAGTATTTT. Its protein is CASSLAPGTDTQYF. This chain uses TRBV5-4 with TRBJ2-3; TRBD2 is a possible D gene (5 bases). The CDR3 covers 14 residues. V gave up 0 bases and J gave up 3 bases, with 8 bases separating them. Germline V gene data show CDR1 as SGHNT and CDR2 as YYREEE (reference sequence).

The chain links TRBV4-2 to TRBJ2-1; TRBD2 aligns across 10 bases. V trimming: 5 bases; J trimming: 10 bases; junction bases outside the gene matches: 5. The germline V gene has CDR1 LGHNA and CDR2 YNFKEQ. The length of the CDR3 is 13 residues. In DNA form, the CDR3 reads TGTGCCAGCAGCGACGAACTAGCGGGGGAGCAGTTCTTC. Translation: CASSDELAGEQFF.

In its sample, this clone was seen a few times. The rearrangement uses TRBV4-1 and TRBJ1-5; a possible D gene is TRBD1 (6 bases). Between the trimmed V and J ends, which lost 4 bases and 5 bases, there was a span of 9 bases. CDR3 size: 13 residues. The germline V gene encodes CDR1 MGHRA and CDR2 YSYEKL. CDR3 coding DNA: TGCGCCAGCAGCCCCGAGGGGGATCAGCCCCAGCATTTT. Translation gives CASSPEGDQPQHF.

The CDR3 reads CAWTLDRGSNSPLHF. For the CDR3, the DNA is TGTGCCTGGACCCTGGACAGGGGCAGTAATTCACCCCTCCACTTT. This rearrangement joins TRBV30 to TRBJ1-6; TRBD1 aligns across 9 bases. Germline loops: CDR1 GTSNPN, CDR2 SVGIG (reference sequence). The V segment lost 4 bases and the J segment 6 bases; nucleotides outside the gene matches: 7. The CDR3 consists of 15 residues.

This chain joins TRBV5-5 and TRBJ2-5; D gene ambiguous. The CDR3 sequence is 15 residues long. V was cut by 6 bases and J by 5 bases, with 20 bases left in between. Germline V CDR1 and CDR2: SGHKS, YYEKEE (reference sequence). This chain's CDR3 is CASILGVGSSETQYF. The CDR3 nucleotides are TGTGCCAGCATTCTGGGCGTGGGTTCCAGCGAGACCCAGTACTTC.

The chain carries TRBV11-2 and TRBJ2-5, with D perhaps matching TRBD1 (5 bases). V lost 3 bases to trimming and J lost 3 bases, with 11 bases between them. The CDR3 extends over 14 amino acids. Germline loops: CDR1 SGHAT, CDR2 FQNNGV. The CDR3 region is CASSFIDSEETQYF. The CDR3 DNA reads TGTGCCAGCAGCTTTATAGACAGCGAAGAGACCCAGTACTTC.

The CDR3, as DNA: TGCGCCAGCAGCCAAGCGTGGGACACCTCCCAAGAGACCCAGTACTTC. Residues: CASSQAWDTSQETQYF. The V gene is TRBV4-1, the J gene TRBJ2-5; the D gene is possibly TRBD1 (6 bases). The CDR3 length is 16 residues. Trimming pared 1 base from V and 1 base from J, leaving 13 bases between. Germline V CDR1 and CDR2: MGHRA, YSYEKL.

The chain recombines TRBV5-4 with TRBJ2-1; D is unclear. V gave up 5 bases and J gave up 4 bases, with 7 bases separating them. CDR1 SGHNT and CDR2 YYREEE come from the germline V gene (reference sequence). The CDR3 has 12 amino acids. This CDR3 is CASSSQYNEQFF. The CDR3 region has the DNA TGTGCCAGCAGTTCACAGTACAATGAGCAGTTCTTC.

There are a few counts of this clone. The chain has TRBV7-8 and TRBJ1-6, with 7 bases lining up with TRBD1. The CDR3 length is 16 residues. CDR1 and CDR2 from the germline V gene are SGHVS and FQNEAQ. Trimming took 5 bases from V and 5 from J; bases not matched to a gene: 9. DNA for the CDR3: TGTGCCAGCAGCCGTCAGGGGGACGGAAATAATTCACCCCTCCACTTT. Amino acid sequence: CASSRQGDGNNSPLHF.

The chain recombines TRBV19 with TRBJ2-5; TRBD2 agrees at 10 bases. The CDR3 has 16 amino acids. The germline V gene encodes CDR1 LNHDA and CDR2 SQIVND (reference sequence). V lost 5 bases and J lost 1; bases outside the gene matches: 7. The CDR3 sequence: CASSRSSGGSQETQYF. In nucleotides, the CDR3 is TGTGCCAGTAGTCGATCTAGCGGGGGATCCCAAGAGACCCAGTACTTC.